This record covers a single TCR beta chain. Its antigen is as yet unknown. The data stem from a study of shared clonotypes between healthy human individuals. Terminally differentiated effector memory CD45RA+ cells were excluded from the naive CD8 cells, which were CD45RO-negative and positively selected for CCR7. The length of the CDR3 is 15 residues. J gave up 1 base and V 3 bases, and 4 bases lay outside the gene matches. Germline loops: CDR1 GTSNPN, CDR2 SVGIG (reference sequence). Only in-frame clones appear in the TCRdb table, and some are missing; sequencing was by immunoSEQ multiplex PCR. This table has about 2.2 million clones, roughly 91% appearing once. Whole-study results and caveats: Several donors showed sharing of approximately 5% of naive CD4 clonotypes.

V is TRBV30 and J is TRBJ2-3, with 10 bases lining up with TRBD2. Sequences were obtained from naive CD8+ T cells from PBMCs. The origin of this receptor is a man younger than 30 in good health. Some clones in this sample may be carry-over from other donors' samples. CDR3 sequence: CAWRKGLAGTDTQYF. The CDR3 region has the DNA TGTGCCTGGAGAAAAGGACTAGCGGGCACAGATACGCAGTATTTT. Together with reference TRBV30 and TRBJ2-3, the CDR3 gives the full variable domain: SQTIHQWPATLVQPVGSPLSLECTVEGTSNPNLYWYRQAAGRGLQLLFYSVGIGQISSEVPQNLSASRPQDRQFILSSKKLLLSDSGFYLCAWRKGLAGTDTQYFGPGTRLTVL.